This T cell receptor beta chain is drawn from a study of post-analysis software for immune sequencing data. Overall study: As for disease course, relapsing-remitting, secondary progressive and progressive-relapsing multiple sclerosis were all included.

The V gene lost 8 bases and the J gene lost 8 bases, with 10 bases spanning the gap. Germline V gene lookup returns CDR1 WSHSY and CDR2 SAAADI. The CDR3 has 11 amino acids. Study-wide results and caveats: Relative to controls, patients with multiple sclerosis showed significantly lower normalized Chao1 diversity. In patients, TRBV5-6, TRBV5-1 and TRBV20-1 belonged to five or six TRBV segments found more frequently than in controls. F measure clustering grouped samples strongly by preparation batch.

This clonotype was counted many times. What it binds is not known. Each TCR beta cDNA library carried unique molecular identifiers. Each sample of roughly 0.95 to 10 million input T cells yielded around 500,000 cDNA molecules, so each molecule approximated one T cell. TCRdb called the PCR reads again in MiXCR, with one record for every CDR3 protein. The sample records approximately 400,000 distinct CDR3 sequences, less than 40% being singletons. The origin of this receptor is a girl aged 5-17 years with multiple sclerosis. Material for sequencing was blood. V is TRBV10-2 and J is TRBJ2-1; D is unresolved. Here the CDR3 DNA reads TGCGCCAGCGTTCATAGGGATGAGCAGTTCTTC. Encoded protein: CASVHRDEQFF.